Following are 18 T cell receptor beta chains from one sample sequenced in a study of T cells in Graves' hyperthyroidism and ophthalmopathy. Using RNA transcripts as the source, TCR beta CDR3 regions were amplified. HTBI primers were used for first-round RT-PCR of the TCR CDR3. TCRdb re-analysed the multiplex PCR reads in MiXCR, keeping a single row per CDR3 protein. The data contain around 300,000 distinct CDR3 sequences, about 13% of them singletons. What was sequenced was blood. These receptor sequences come from a middle-aged woman with Graves' ophthalmopathy.

This clonotype appeared many times. The chain is built from TRBV11-2 and TRBJ1-3; no clear D. Trimming removed 4 bases at V and 3 bases at J, with 7 bases between. Germline V lookup: CDR1 SGHAT, CDR2 FQNNGV. The CDR3 consists of 13 residues. CDR3 sequence (DNA): TGTGCCAGCAGCTCCTCGGGTGGAAACACCATATATTTT. Translated, it gives CASSSSGGNTIYF.

This clonotype was seen ten or more times. The chain is built from TRBV6-1 and TRBJ1-2, with 7 bases identical to TRBD1. This CDR3 is built from 14 residues. Trimming removed 4 bases from V and 4 bases from J; junction bases left unmatched: 6. Germline V gene data show CDR1 as MNHNS and CDR2 as SASEGT. The CDR3, as DNA: TGTGCCAGCAGTGCGGACAGGAGAATCTATGGCTACACCTTC. This gives the protein CASSADRRIYGYTF.

The chain recombines TRBV9 with TRBJ2-4; 7 bases are a match to TRBD1. Unmatched junction bases numbered 5, after V lost 5 bases and J lost 0 bases. Germline V gene data show CDR1 as SGDLS and CDR2 as YYNGEE. CDR3 length equals 15 residues. CDR3 DNA: TGTGCCAGCAGTCGACAGGGTGTAGCCAAAAACATTCAGTACTTC. Residues: CASSRQGVAKNIQYF. The variable domain in full, completed from reference TRBV9 and TRBJ2-4, reads DSGVTQTPKHLITATGQRVTLRCSPRSGDLSVYWYQQSLDQGLQFLIQYYNGEERAKGNILERFSAQQFPDLHSELNLSSLELGDSALYFCASSRQGVAKNIQYFGAGTRLSVL.

This clonotype showed up just a few times. The CDR3 nucleotides are TGTGCCAGCAGTGGATGGACAGGGGGGATTCTAAATTCACCCCTCCACTTT. This sequence encodes CASSGWTGGILNSPLHF. V and J are TRBV6-1 and TRBJ1-6, with 10 positions matching TRBD1. Trimming took 4 bases from V and 7 from J; bases not matched to a gene: 10. CDR1 MNHNS and CDR2 SASEGT come from the germline V gene. There are 17 residues in the CDR3.

V is TRBV20-1 and J is TRBJ1-3; no firm D call. CDR1 is DFQATT and CDR2 is SNEGSKA in the germline V gene (reference sequence). The V end lost 0 bases, the J end lost 2 bases, and 8 bases lay between the germline ends. The CDR3 runs 14 residues. The CDR3 bases are TGCAGTGCTAGAGACCTGACGGCTGGAAACACCATATATTTT. Its translation: CSARDLTAGNTIYF.

This clonotype occurred many times. The chain combines TRBV20-1 with TRBJ1-5, with D perhaps TRBD1 (6 bases). The CDR3 spans 13 residues. V was clipped by 1 base and J by 4 bases, with 8 bases between them. CDR1 and CDR2 (germline): DFQATT, SNEGSKA (reference sequence). CDR3 bases: TGCAGTGCTAGAGGAACAGGGAATCAGCCCCAGCATTTT. Amino acid sequence: CSARGTGNQPQHF.

This clonotype has at least ten counts. This rearrangement joins TRBV6-1 to TRBJ1-3, with unresolved D. This CDR3 spans 15 amino acids. Germline CDR1 reads MNHNS; CDR2 reads SASEGT. The V and J ends lost 3 bases and 0 bases respectively, with 9 bases between them. The CDR3 nucleotides are TGTGCCAGCAGTGACAGGCGACGCTCTGGAAACACCATATATTTT. It translates to CASSDRRRSGNTIYF.

In its sample, this clonotype was seen many times. The CDR3, as DNA: TGCAGTGCTAGGCCCCCTACTAGCAGGTACGAGCAGTACTTC. Protein sequence: CSARPPTSRYEQYF. This chain links TRBV20-1 with TRBJ2-7; D might be TRBD2 (6 bases). V was pared by 3 bases and J by 4 bases, with 16 bases between. This CDR3 contains 14 residues. Germline V gene data show CDR1 as DFQATT and CDR2 as SNEGSKA (reference sequence).

This clonotype was counted at least ten times. The CDR3 here is CASSQVGYQETQYF. CDR3 DNA sequence: TGTGCCAGCAGCCAAGTTGGATACCAAGAGACCCAGTACTTC. The chain is built from TRBV14 and TRBJ2-5, with D unresolved. This CDR3 contains 14 residues. Trimming left V 1 base short and J 0 bases short, with 6 bases between. Germline CDR1 is SGHDN and CDR2 is FVKESK.

In this sample, this clonotype turned up a few times. At one end the junction does not follow the germline gene, possibly because of a read error. The chain couples TRBV5-6 to TRBJ1-1; D may be TRBD1 (5 bases). The CDR3 covers 16 residues. Germline assignment: CDR1 SGHDT and CDR2 YYEEEE. CDR3 nucleotide sequence: TGTGTCAGCAGCTTGTTGAGGGGCGAGAGGGGCACTGAAGCTTTCTTT. This codes for CVSSLLRGERGTEAFF.

This clonotype was counted only a few times. The chain recombines TRBV30 with TRBJ1-2, with D perhaps TRBD1 (5 bases). The CDR3 spans 13 residues. V was shortened by 2 bases and J by 4 bases, with 11 bases between the two germline ends. Germline assignment: CDR1 GTSNPN and CDR2 SVGIG (reference sequence). CDR3 region: CAWSHGGPYGYTF. DNA of the CDR3: TGTGCCTGGAGTCACGGGGGTCCCTATGGCTACACCTTC.

There are many counts of this clonotype. V is TRBV3-1 and J is TRBJ1-1, with TRBD1 identical over 12 bases. The V gene end was trimmed by 4 bases and the J gene end by 1 base; junction bases not matched to a gene: 4. The CDR3 sequence is 16 residues long. Germline CDR1 reads LGHDT; CDR2 reads YNNKEL (reference sequence). The CDR3 loop is CASSPWDRGQNTEAFF. CDR3 nucleotides: TGTGCCAGCAGCCCATGGGACAGGGGGCAGAACACTGAAGCTTTCTTT. Complete variable domain (other parts from reference TRBV3-1 and TRBJ1-1): DTAVSQTPKYLVTQMGNDKSIKCEQNLGHDTMYWYKQDSKKFLKIMFSYNNKELIINETVPNRFSPKSPDKAHLNLHINSLELGDSAVYFCASSPWDRGQNTEAFFGQGTRLTVV.

This clonotype was observed at least ten times. The chain combines TRBV7-9 with TRBJ2-2, with D perhaps matching TRBD2 (5 bases). The CDR3 runs 14 residues. V dropped 5 bases and J dropped 4 bases, with 11 bases sitting between them. CDR1 is SEHNR, CDR2 FQNEAQ, per germline (reference sequence). CDR3 protein: CASSRGEGTGELFF. CDR3 DNA: TGTGCCAGCAGCCGAGGCGAGGGCACCGGGGAGCTGTTTTTT.

In this sample, this clonotype turned up a few times. The chain carries TRBV7-9 and TRBJ1-3; D not certain. V was clipped by 10 bases and J by 3 bases, with 10 bases between them. This CDR3 is built from 12 residues. The germline gives CDR1 SEHNR, CDR2 FQNEAQ (reference sequence). The CDR3, as DNA: TGTGCCAACGAGGGTTATGGAAACACCATATATTTT. This translates into CANEGYGNTIYF. Based on the CDR3 plus reference TRBV7-9 and TRBJ1-3, the full variable domain is DTGVSQNPRHKITKRGQNVTFRCDPISEHNRLYWYRQTLGQGPEFLTYFQNEAQLEKSRLLSDRFSAERPKGSFSTLEIQRTEQGDSAMYLCANEGYGNTIYFGEGSWLTVV.

The rearrangement uses TRBV20-1 and TRBJ2-1, with a weak D call TRBD2 (6 bases). The CDR3 extends over 17 amino acids. Germline V lookup: CDR1 DFQATT, CDR2 SNEGSKA (reference sequence). Trimming left V 4 bases short and J 1 base short, with 20 bases between. CDR3 nucleotides: TGCAGTGCTAAGGATGCGGGGCTACCCAGGTCCTACAATGAGCAGTTCTTC. Amino acids: CSAKDAGLPRSYNEQFF.

This clonotype was seen more than once but under ten times. The chain recombines TRBV7-8 with TRBJ2-1; the match to TRBD2 covers 12 bases. The CDR3 consists of 17 residues. In germline, CDR1 is SGHVS, CDR2 FQNEAQ. Trimming took 1 base from V and 4 from J; bases not matched to a gene: 5. In DNA, the CDR3 is TGTGCCAGCAGCTTAGGACTAGCGGGGGCCCGTTACAATGAGCAGTTCTTC. It is translated as CASSLGLAGARYNEQFF.

This clonotype has at least ten counts. The V call is TRBV27, the J call TRBJ2-3; 8 bases map to TRBD1. The V segment lost 2 bases and the J segment 6 bases; nucleotides outside the gene matches: 7. Germline CDR1 MNHEY, CDR2 SMNVEV (reference sequence). The CDR3 consists of 15 residues. The CDR3 reads CASSLGAGGVDTQYF. The CDR3 coding sequence is TGTGCCAGCAGTTTAGGGGCAGGGGGCGTGGATACGCAGTATTTT.

This clonotype was observed a handful of times. The genes are TRBV2 and TRBJ2-2, with D tentatively TRBD2 (6 bases). The length of the CDR3 is 13 residues. Trimming removed 11 bases from V and 3 bases from J, with 13 bases in between. Germline CDR1 is SNHLY and CDR2 is FYNNEI. This CDR3 reads CASRGIDTGELFF. The DNA for the CDR3 is TGTGCCTCCCGGGGGATCGACACCGGGGAGCTGTTTTTT.